The clone carrying this T cell receptor (beta chain) was counted ten times or more. The antigen remains unidentified. This CDR3 has 15 amino acids. V gave up 3 bases and J gave up 3 bases, with 16 bases separating them. Germline loops: CDR1 DFQATT, CDR2 SNEGSKA (reference sequence). RNA transcripts gave rise to amplified TCR beta CDR3 regions. HTBI primers were used for first-round RT-PCR of the TCR CDR3. TCRdb reprocessed the multiplex PCR reads via MiXCR and lists one record per CDR3 protein. The data show about 640,000 distinct CDR3 sequences, with more than 14% seen just once and 9.5% to 15% held by the top ten. This entry comes from a study of T cells in Graves' hyperthyroidism and ophthalmopathy. Overall study: It was at initial diagnosis, before any treatment, that peripheral blood was collected.

Pregnant or lactating patients were excluded, as were those with uncontrolled infection or other autoimmune disease. The PBMCs studied were ones that came from roughly 11 ml fresh peripheral blood. The study's findings and limits: Appearing also in blood were most of the thyroid clonotypes expanded above 0.001.

Source material: blood. This clonotype was obtained from a woman aged 50 to 65 with Graves' ophthalmopathy. This rearrangement joins TRBV20-1 to TRBJ2-3; D is unresolved. The CDR3 DNA sequence: TGCAGTGCTAGTAATCGGCTAATTCAGACAGATACGCAGTATTTT. Residues: CSASNRLIQTDTQYF.